These 9 T cell receptor beta chains were all obtained from the same sample, sequenced in a study of T cells in Graves' hyperthyroidism and ophthalmopathy. Researchers amplified the TCR beta CDR3 regions from RNA transcripts. The primer set for the first-round RT-PCR of the TCR CDR3 was HTBI. MiXCR was run by TCRdb on the multiplex PCR reads, yielding one entry per CDR3 protein. The sample consists of about 680,000 distinct CDR3 sequences, just over 35% of them appearing once. Sequencing input: blood. Receptors were obtained from a middle-aged woman with Graves' hyperthyroidism.

In its sample, this clonotype was seen many times. The J gene is TRBJ2-2, the V gene TRBV2; unclear D gene. This CDR3 is 15 amino acids long. V lost 5 bases, J lost 4 bases, and 14 bases lay in between. Germline loops: CDR1 SNHLY, CDR2 FYNNEI. The CDR3 DNA is TGTGCCAGCAGTCCTGGCCCCGGGTTCACCGGGGAGCTGTTTTTT. It yields the protein CASSPGPGFTGELFF. Looking up the rest from reference TRBV2 and TRBJ2-2 gives the full variable domain: EPEVTQTPSHQVTQMGQEVILRCVPISNHLYFYWYRQILGQKVEFLVSFYNNEISEKSEIFDDQFSVERPDGSNFTLKIRSTKLEDSAMYFCASSPGPGFTGELFFGEGSRLTVL.

This clonotype was detected only a few times. The V gene is TRBV6-5, the J gene TRBJ2-7; 8 positions match TRBD1. The V gene's germline CDR1 is MNHEY and CDR2 SVGAGI. The junction had 16 bases not matched to a gene; V was cut back by 6 bases and J by 6 bases. This CDR3 contains 16 residues. CDR3 coding DNA: TGTGCCAGCAGACCAATAGACAGGGGACTCACGGCCGAGCAGTACTTC. It is translated as CASRPIDRGLTAEQYF.

The chain recombines TRBV25-1 with TRBJ2-5; perhaps TRBD2 as D (6 bases). The length of the CDR3 is 16 residues. Trimming cost V 1 base and J 3 bases, with 15 bases left between them. Germline V gene data show CDR1 as MGHDK and CDR2 as SYGVNS. This chain's CDR3 is CASSELEGLPEETQYF. The CDR3 bases are TGTGCCAGCAGTGAATTGGAGGGGCTTCCCGAAGAGACCCAGTACTTC.

The chain carries TRBV7-2 and TRBJ2-7; D unresolved. The ends were cut back, 5 bases at V and 2 bases at J, with 10 bases in the middle. This CDR3 is 13 amino acids long. Germline assignment: CDR1 SGHTA and CDR2 FQGNSA. The CDR3 coding sequence is TGTGCCAGCAGCCCCCCATGGACCTACGAGCAGTACTTC. Protein sequence: CASSPPWTYEQYF.

The V gene is TRBV6-2 or TRBV6-3, the J gene TRBJ1-1; TRBD1 matches at 8 bases. Germline CDR1 is MNHEY and CDR2 is SVGEGT. V gave up 2 bases and J gave up 5 bases; unmatched junction bases: 4. The CDR3 totals 14 residues. CDR3 sequence: CASSYRGDRTEAFF. In DNA, the CDR3 is TGTGCCAGCAGTTACCGGGGGGACAGGACTGAAGCTTTCTTT.

This clonotype was detected a few times. This sequence joins TRBV9 and TRBJ2-2; D ambiguous. Germline-derived CDR1 and CDR2 are SGDLS and YYNGEE. The V end was cut by 0 bases, the J end by 10 bases, with 13 bases between. The CDR3 has 14 amino acids. The DNA of the CDR3 is TGTGCCAGCAGCGTAGAGGCAGGTGGATCGGAGCTGTTTTTT. The encoded protein is CASSVEAGGSELFF.

This clonotype was observed at least ten times. The chain joins TRBV6-5 to TRBJ1-5, with 8 nucleotides matching TRBD1. The CDR3 is 14 amino acids. J lost 4 bases, V lost 6 bases, and 5 bases had no gene match. Germline values: CDR1 MNHEY, CDR2 SVGAGI. The DNA for the CDR3 is TGTGCCAGCAGCCGGACAGGGCGTAATCAGCCCCAGCATTTT. Translation: CASSRTGRNQPQHF.

The chain carries TRBV12-3 or TRBV12-4 and TRBJ1-2, with D possibly matching TRBD1 (5 bases). This CDR3 region has 13 residues. Trimming removed 7 bases at V and 2 bases at J, with 11 bases between. The CDR3 DNA is TGTGCCAGCACCCTTGAGGGGAACTATGGCTACACCTTC. It is translated as CASTLEGNYGYTF.

This clonotype was seen ten or more times. This chain connects TRBV19 to TRBJ2-7, with D tentatively TRBD1 (6 bases). Germline values: CDR1 LNHDA, CDR2 SQIVND (reference sequence). V shed 3 bases and J shed 5 bases, with 17 bases lying between them. This CDR3 spans 15 amino acids. CDR3: CASSISAGTRDEQYF. For the CDR3, the DNA is TGTGCCAGTAGTATTTCGGCAGGGACACGGGACGAGCAGTACTTC.